The source of this T cell receptor (beta chain) is a study of blood T cells in healthy people across ages. Researchers isolated at least 7 million PBMCs per sample. As for this clonotype: Its cognate antigen is unknown.

The use of a sample-barcoded 5' primer and a J-beta primer mix characterized a second PCR of roughly 6 to 11 cycles. TCRdb used MiXCR to reprocess the 5' RACE reads, holding one entry per CDR3 protein. The table shows around 1,900,000 distinct CDR3 sequences, with 35% to 50% occurring only once. Study findings and constraints: Long-lived donors had more naive CD4+ cells and higher diversity than aged donors. Underestimates were what the diversity estimates from one million T cells were considered to be.

The sequenced sample consisted of blood. The TCR sequence derives from a human donor in good health.

The CDR3 bases are TGTGCCATCAGTGAGTCGGGAGGGGGCAGGGGGAACACTGAAGCTTTCTTT. This encodes CAISESGGGRGNTEAFF. The V and J genes are TRBV10-3 and TRBJ1-1, with 7 nucleotides matching TRBD1. After removal of 0 bases from V and 1 base from J, the junction contained 8 bases not matched to a gene. The CDR3 sequence is 17 residues long. Germline values: CDR1 ENHRY, CDR2 SYGVKD.